This entry describes one T cell receptor (beta chain). Its antigen is unknown. This sample was included in a study of shared clonotypes between healthy human individuals. Whole-study results and caveats: Clonotypes not shared had lower generation probabilities than those common to all four donors.

Libraries were prepared by immunoSEQ multiplex PCR; TCRdb keeps only in-frame clonotypes and omits some of them. The sample comprises more than 2,000,000 clones, more than 80% of which are singletons, and 0.3% to 0.4% rests with the top ten. Investigators divided CD4+ cells into CD45RA+ naive and CD45RA-negative memory subsets. The CDR3 totals 16 residues. V was clipped by 9 bases and J by 1 base; unmatched bases: 13. The V gene's germline CDR1 is LNHDA and CDR2 SQIVND (reference sequence). The source is a man between 18 and 35 years old in good health. Some clones in this sample may be carry-over from other donors' samples. The specimen sequenced was naive CD4+ T cells from PBMCs. Subset indicated: CD45RA+ positively selected. The chain has TRBV19 and TRBJ2-7, with 9 bases lining up with TRBD2. In DNA form, the CDR3 reads TGTGCCAGGGGGACTAGCATGAGGGGGAGATCCTACGAGCAGTACTTC. It codes for CARGTSMRGRSYEQYF.